Listed below are T cell receptor beta chains from one sample, sequenced in a study of identical twins. In TCRdb, the 5' RACE reads were re-called with MiXCR into one record per CDR3 protein. Here the sample spans 1.5 million or so distinct CDR3 sequences, about 32% being singletons. The material sequenced was cord blood. The source of these receptors is a newborn girl in good health. Both conserved end residues are part of each CDR3. Fields, in order: J gene, D gene, clone size, V gene, CDR3 DNA, CDR3 protein. D genes are given only for firm matches. Not all rows give a size; the values are once, few, many and, for expanded clones, a class.

J: TRBJ2-2
D: TRBD2
size: NA
V: TRBV9
DNA: TGTGCCAGCAGCCTTAGCGGGGCTCACACCGGGGAGCTGTTTTTT
CDR3: CASSLSGAHTGELFF

J: TRBJ2-3
D: NA
size: NA
V: TRBV10-2
DNA: TGCGCCAGCAGTGATGTATTTCTAGAGGGGGGGAATACGCAGTATTTT
CDR3: CASSDVFLEGGNTQYF

J: TRBJ2-3
D: NA
size: NA
V: TRBV5-1
DNA: TGCGCCAGCAGCTCCCAAGCGGGAGATACGCAGTATTTT
CDR3: CASSSQAGDTQYF

J: TRBJ1-2
D: TRBD1
size: few
V: TRBV29-1
DNA: TGCAGCGGAAAGACAGGGAACTATGGCTACACCTTC
CDR3: CSGKTGNYGYTF

J: TRBJ2-3
D: NA
size: NA
V: TRBV5-1
DNA: TGCGCCAGCAGCCCCGGACAGGGACTAGCTCCTAAGAGAACCACAGATACGCAGTATTTT
CDR3: CASSPGQGLAPKRTTDTQYF

J: TRBJ2-1
D: NA
size: NA
V: TRBV18
DNA: TGTGCCAGCTCACCACCGGTCAGGGAAAATGAGCAGTTCTTC
CDR3: CASSPPVRENEQFF

J: TRBJ2-5
D: TRBD2
size: few
V: TRBV20-1
DNA: TGCAGTGCTATCCCCTCCGTAATCAGCGGGAGATCGGGAGAGCAGTACTTC
CDR3: CSAIPSVISGRSGEQYF

J: TRBJ1-5
D: NA
size: few
V: TRBV6-1
DNA: TGTGCCGTCAAGGGGGGGTCCATTAGCAATCAGCCCCAGCATTTT
CDR3: CAVKGGSISNQPQHF

J: TRBJ1-5
D: NA
size: NA
V: TRBV7-9
DNA: TGTGCCAGCAGCTTAGGCTCAGGGAGCAGAAATCAGCCCCAGCATTTT
CDR3: CASSLGSGSRNQPQHF

J: TRBJ2-1
D: TRBD2
size: few
V: TRBV20-1
DNA: TGCAGTGCTAGGCATAGCGGGCTCTTATACAATGAGCAGTTCTTC
CDR3: CSARHSGLLYNEQFF

J: TRBJ2-7
D: TRBD2
size: few
V: TRBV12-3/TRBV12-4
DNA: TGTGCCAGCAGGGACGGGACTAGCTACGAGCAGTACTTC
CDR3: CASRDGTSYEQYF

J: TRBJ2-7
D: TRBD1
size: many
V: TRBV28
DNA: TGTGCCAGCAGTTTATTGGGACAGGGCGCCTACGAGCAGTACTTC
CDR3: CASSLLGQGAYEQYF

J: TRBJ2-7
D: NA
size: once
V: TRBV10-1
DNA: TGCGCCAGCAGTGAGGACGGGGTCTCCTACGAGCAGTACTTC
CDR3: CASSEDGVSYEQYF

J: TRBJ2-3
D: TRBD2
size: few
V: TRBV7-8
DNA: TGTGCCAGCAGCTTCATTGTAGCGGGGAACACAGATACGCAGTATTTT
CDR3: CASSFIVAGNTDTQYF

J: TRBJ1-6
D: NA
size: NA
V: TRBV7-2
DNA: TGTGCCAGCAGCAAAGGCTATTCACCCCTCCACTTT
CDR3: CASSKGYSPLHF

J: TRBJ1-1
D: NA
size: NA
V: TRBV12-3/TRBV12-4
DNA: TGTGCCAGCAGTTCGCGGACAGTCAGGACTGAAGCTTTCTTT
CDR3: CASSSRTVRTEAFF

J: TRBJ2-1
D: TRBD2
size: few
V: TRBV9
DNA: TGTGCCAGCAGCGTTCGCCTAGCGGGGTTAGCTTCCTACAATGAGCAGTTCTTC
CDR3: CASSVRLAGLASYNEQFF